This section outlines one T cell receptor beta chain sequence together with its context. Its antigen is unidentified. This record comes from a study of blood T cells in healthy people across ages. Points from the study as a whole: The study found more naive CD4+ cells and higher diversity in long-lived than aged donors.

Next came a second PCR, run for roughly 6 to 11 cycles, which used a sample-barcoded 5' primer along with a J-beta primer mix. TCRdb called the 5' RACE reads again in MiXCR, with one record for every CDR3 protein. The sample consists of hundreds of thousands of distinct CDR3 sequences, under 65% of them appearing once. Isolation per sample recovered at least 7 million PBMCs. The origin of this receptor is a man in his 60s in good health. Sequences were obtained from blood.

CDR3 residues: CSAGTVPGANVLTF. CDR3 DNA: TGCAGTGCTGGTACAGTGCCCGGGGCCAACGTCCTGACTTTC. The chain couples TRBV20-1 to TRBJ2-6; D not certain. Germline CDR1 is DFQATT and CDR2 is SNEGSKA (reference sequence). The CDR3 covers 14 residues. V lost 5 bases and J 4 bases, leaving 12 bases between the germline ends.